One T cell receptor (beta chain) is described in this entry. V lost 4 bases, J lost 0 bases, and 3 bases stayed unmatched. The CDR3 is 15 residues long. CDR1 and CDR2 from the germline V gene are SGHRS and YFSETQ. The source of the sample is a study of T cells in localized non-small cell lung cancer. The protocol was immunoSEQ multiplex PCR, while the TCRdb copy is restricted to in-frame clones and leaves out a portion. The sample records tens of thousands of clones, approximately 90% being singletons. The specimen comprised peripheral blood, sampled before any cancer treatment. The receptor comes from a female donor of 60 years or more with stage I lung adenocarcinoma. The rearrangement joins TRBV5-1 to TRBJ2-1, with 8 bases lining up with TRBD1. CDR3 sequence (DNA): TGCGCCAGCAGCAAAACAGGGGGCTCCTACAATGAGCAGTTCTTC. Translation: CASSKTGGSYNEQFF.